These 17 T cell receptor beta chains were all obtained from the same sample, sequenced in a study of blood T cell repertoires in COVID-19 (TCRdb year 2020). The protocol used for the library was the immunoSEQ multiplex PCR assay. TCRdb took over this immuneACCESS table, retaining in-frame rearrangements with V and J assigned. Such tables are incomplete; in checked studies, under half of the missing clones stem from an unresolved V gene, and the remainder is unexplained. Here the sample has under 200,000 clones; 75% to 90% occur a single time. Roughly 9% of the sample is in the top ten clones. Sequencing was carried out using peripheral blood. The source is an elderly woman with active or convalescent COVID-19.

The chain carries TRBV9 and TRBJ1-2; 8 positions match TRBD1. From germline, CDR1 is SGDLS and CDR2 YYNGEE. J was trimmed by 8 bases and V by 0 bases; bases with no gene match: 6. The CDR3 is 14 residues long. The CDR3 here is CASSVGDRGQGYTF. DNA for the CDR3: TGTGCCAGCAGCGTAGGAGACAGGGGTCAAGGCTACACCTTC.

The CDR3 region has the DNA TGTGCCAGCAGCTTAGTTAGCGCCGGCTATGTCCCCTACGAGCAGTACTTC. As protein: CASSLVSAGYVPYEQYF. The chain is built from TRBV7-8 and TRBJ2-7; maybe TRBD2 (5 bases). With 1 base removed from V and 2 bases from J, the gap between germline ends came to 18 bases. Germline V gives CDR1 SGHVS, CDR2 FQNEAQ. The CDR3 consists of 17 residues.

The chain uses TRBV6-2 or TRBV6-3 and TRBJ2-7; 7 nucleotides agree with TRBD1. Germline V gives CDR1 MNHEY, CDR2 SVGEGT. The V and J ends lost 2 bases and 3 bases, in that order; junction bases with no gene match: 10. This CDR3 is 16 amino acids long. CDR3 nucleotides: TGTGCCAGCAGTTACCCTGCTGGACAGGCGGGCTACGAGCAGTACTTC. Its translation is CASSYPAGQAGYEQYF.

V is TRBV12-3 or TRBV12-4 and J is TRBJ1-2; D not certain. CDR3 length equals 13 residues. V lost 5 bases and J lost 8, with 15 bases in between. CDR3 sequence: CASSDGPGRGYTF. The CDR3 DNA reads as TGTGCCAGCAGTGACGGACCGGGAAGAGGCTACACCTTC.

The chain carries TRBV19 and TRBJ1-2; the match to TRBD1 covers 9 bases. Losses at the gene ends were 5 bases for V and 3 bases for J; bases not matched to a gene: 10. This CDR3 comprises 16 residues. The germline gives CDR1 LNHDA, CDR2 SQIVND (reference sequence). The CDR3: CASSSEFNRGHYGYTF. The CDR3 region has the DNA TGTGCCAGTAGTTCAGAGTTCAACAGGGGGCACTATGGCTACACCTTC.

The chain uses TRBV5-1 and TRBJ1-6, with D possibly TRBD1 on 6 matching bases. This CDR3 contains 16 residues. V lost 0 bases and J lost 7, with 14 bases in between. Germline V gives CDR1 SGHRS, CDR2 YFSETQ. The CDR3 sequence is CASSLAWGGNNSPLHF. The DNA of the CDR3 is TGCGCCAGCAGCTTGGCCTGGGGGGGCAACAATTCACCCCTCCACTTT. The whole variable domain, remainder taken from reference TRBV5-1 and TRBJ1-6, is KAGVTQTPRYLIKTRGQQVTLSCSPISGHRSVSWYQQTPGQGLQFLFEYFSETQRNKGNFPGRFSGRQFSNSRSEMNVSTLELGDSALYLCASSLAWGGNNSPLHFGNGTRLTVT.

The J gene is TRBJ2-4, the V gene TRBV30; TRBD1 matches at 7 bases. There are 12 residues in the CDR3. V trimming: 5 bases; J trimming: 3 bases; junction bases outside the gene matches: 1. Germline CDR1 is GTSNPN and CDR2 is SVGIG (reference sequence). The CDR3 nucleotides read TGTGCCTGGCAGGGGGACAAAAACATTCAGTACTTC. Protein: CAWQGDKNIQYF.

The chain carries TRBV5-1 and TRBJ1-2; 7 bases line up with TRBD1. With 0 bases clipped from V and 8 bases from J, the junction kept 7 bases outside the gene matches. The germline V gene encodes CDR1 SGHRS and CDR2 YFSETQ. This CDR3 is built from 14 residues. The CDR3 nucleotides read TGCGCCAGCAGCTTGGAAGGGGGCGGAGAGGGCTACACCTTC. Translated, it gives CASSLEGGGEGYTF. Variable domain in full (rest from reference TRBV5-1 and TRBJ1-2): KAGVTQTPRYLIKTRGQQVTLSCSPISGHRSVSWYQQTPGQGLQFLFEYFSETQRNKGNFPGRFSGRQFSNSRSEMNVSTLELGDSALYLCASSLEGGGEGYTFGSGTRLTVV.

V is TRBV3-1 (or the pseudogene TRBV3-2) and J is TRBJ1-1, with D unresolved. The CDR3 extends over 14 amino acids. Germline CDR1 and CDR2: LGHDT and YNNKEL (reference sequence). Trimming removed 1 base from V and 5 bases from J, with 11 bases in between. This CDR3 reads CASSQGIPGTEAFF. DNA of the CDR3: TGTGCCAGCAGCCAAGGAATACCAGGAACTGAAGCTTTCTTT.

The V call is TRBV27, the J call TRBJ1-5; perhaps TRBD1 as D (5 bases). This CDR3 spans 16 amino acids. Per the germline V gene, CDR1 is MNHEY and CDR2 is SMNVEV (reference sequence). The V end lost 6 bases, the J end lost 2 bases, and 17 bases lay between the germline ends. CDR3 amino acids: CASRIYSGGGNQPQHF. CDR3 in DNA: TGTGCCAGCAGGATATACAGCGGGGGTGGCAATCAGCCCCAGCATTTT.

V and J are TRBV5-4 and TRBJ2-2; D is uncertain. The germline gives CDR1 SGHNT, CDR2 YYREEE (reference sequence). With 1 base removed from V and 2 bases from J, the gap between germline ends came to 9 bases. The CDR3 runs to 15 residues. The CDR3, as DNA: TGTGCCAGCAGCTTGTCTACAGTCAACACCGGGGAGCTGTTTTTT. Residues: CASSLSTVNTGELFF.

This chain connects TRBV10-3 to TRBJ1-2; the match to TRBD1 covers 7 bases. CDR3 length: 12 residues. V was clipped by 5 bases and J by 12 bases; unmatched bases: 9. The germline V gene encodes CDR1 ENHRY and CDR2 SYGVKD. CDR3 sequence reads: CAISPSQGVNTF. CDR3 sequence (DNA): TGTGCCATCAGTCCCTCTCAGGGGGTCAACACCTTC.

The CDR3 loop is CASRRNLRGKETTEAFF. CDR3 bases: TGTGCCAGTAGGAGAAACTTGCGGGGGAAGGAGACCACTGAAGCTTTCTTT. This chain joins TRBV19 and TRBJ1-1, with D possibly being TRBD1 (5 bases). The V end lost 6 bases, the J end lost 4 bases, and 24 bases lay between the germline ends. The CDR3 covers 17 residues. Germline lookup yields CDR1 LNHDA and CDR2 SQIVND (reference sequence).

This clone was found once. The CDR3 DNA is TGTGCCAGCAGAACCGGGGGGGGTGCGAACACTGAAGCTTTCTTT. As protein: CASRTGGGANTEAFF. The rearrangement joins TRBV2 to TRBJ1-1, with D possibly matching TRBD1 (5 bases). This CDR3 is built from 15 residues. The V gene lost 6 bases and the J gene lost 1 base, with 15 bases spanning the gap. Germline CDR1 reads SNHLY; CDR2 reads FYNNEI.

The chain uses TRBV5-1 and TRBJ1-1; D is perhaps TRBD1 (6 bases). Germline CDR1 is SGHRS and CDR2 is YFSETQ. The CDR3 totals 15 residues. Trimming removed 4 bases at V and 1 base at J, with 14 bases between. The CDR3 bases are TGCGCCAGCAGCCTGGACACAGGGCAGAACACTGAAGCTTTCTTT. It yields the protein CASSLDTGQNTEAFF. Full variable domain (remainder filled in from reference TRBV5-1 and TRBJ1-1): KAGVTQTPRYLIKTRGQQVTLSCSPISGHRSVSWYQQTPGQGLQFLFEYFSETQRNKGNFPGRFSGRQFSNSRSEMNVSTLELGDSALYLCASSLDTGQNTEAFFGQGTRLTVV.

V is TRBV5-1 and J is TRBJ1-2, with 8 bases that match TRBD1. The CDR3 totals 15 residues. Germline loops: CDR1 SGHRS, CDR2 YFSETQ. Losses at the gene ends were 7 bases for V and 6 bases for J; bases not matched to a gene: 14. CDR3 sequence (DNA): TGCGCCAGCGGTTATACAGGGGGACCTCCGGATGGCTACACCTTC. Amino acids: CASGYTGGPPDGYTF.

The chain joins TRBV6-2 or TRBV6-3 to TRBJ1-2, with D maybe TRBD1 (5 bases). This CDR3 has 15 amino acids. Trimming stripped 1 base from V and 0 bases from J, with 9 bases between. The germline CDR1 and CDR2 sequences are MNHEY and SVGEGT. CDR3: CASSYYDRPNYGYTF. The CDR3 DNA reads TGTGCCAGCAGTTACTACGACAGACCTAACTATGGCTACACCTTC.